The 5 T cell receptor beta chains reported below all come from one sample, sequenced in a study of Tregs in tolerant kidney transplant recipients. TCRdb keeps only in-frame clones here, not all; method: immunoSEQ multiplex PCR. The repertoire holds more than 15,000 clones, with around nine tenths as singletons. Sequencing input: CD8+ T cells from blood. Every receptor here comes from a human donor in good health.

The chain uses TRBV7-9 and TRBJ1-1, with a possible D match to TRBD1 (5 bases). The ends were cut back, 3 bases at V and 5 bases at J, with 7 bases in the middle. The CDR3 covers 12 residues. Germline-derived CDR1 and CDR2 are SEHNR and FQNEAQ (reference sequence). The CDR3 DNA sequence: TGTGCCAGCAGCTTTCAGGGAACTGAAGCTTTCTTT. It is translated as CASSFQGTEAFF.

The chain has TRBV29-1 and TRBJ2-7; 9 bases align to TRBD1. Unmatched junction bases numbered 5, after V lost 0 bases and J lost 2 bases. The CDR3 runs 15 residues. Germline V lookup: CDR1 SQVTM, CDR2 ANQGSEA. CDR3 loop: CSVEDSGTGTYEQYF. CDR3 DNA: TGCAGCGTTGAAGATTCCGGGACAGGGACCTACGAGCAGTACTTC.

The rearrangement links TRBV9 to TRBJ1-1; D ambiguous. The germline gives CDR1 SGDLS, CDR2 YYNGEE. There are 14 residues in the CDR3. V was shortened by 2 bases and J by 4 bases, with 12 bases between the two germline ends. The DNA for the CDR3 is TGTGCCAGCAGCGTGGGAGGTCGAGGCACTGAAGCTTTCTTT. Encoded protein: CASSVGGRGTEAFF.

The chain has TRBV21-1 and TRBJ2-5. TRBV21-1 is annotated as a pseudogene. The CDR3 is 14 residues long. The CDR3 sequence is CASSNDRYQETQYF. The CDR3 nucleotides read TGTGCCAGCAGCAATGACCGATACCAAGAGACCCAGTACTTC.

The chain recombines TRBV30 with TRBJ2-7; 7 bases align to TRBD2. The V gene's germline CDR1 is GTSNPN and CDR2 SVGIG (reference sequence). The CDR3 length is 13 residues. The ends lost 4 bases at V and 2 bases at J; junction bases unmatched: 5. The CDR3 loop is CAWMPSGPYEQYF. The CDR3 DNA sequence: TGTGCCTGGATGCCTAGCGGCCCCTACGAGCAGTACTTC.